The clone carrying this T cell receptor beta chain was seen only a few times. The source of the sample is a study of blood T cell repertoires in COVID-19. The overall study: Sample material is recorded as cDNA or gDNA derived from T cells, B-cell-depleted T cells, or PBMCs.

In the original workflow: Amplification of reference gene primers was used by the study to estimate nucleated cell counts. TCRdb keeps only in-frame clones here, not all; method: immunoSEQ multiplex PCR. For V, J and clone size, that table is used; D and trimming come from the DNA. The sample records 50,000 to 65,000 clones, approximately 82% being singletons. This TCR derives from a human donor in a cohort sampled during active COVID-19. The sequenced sample was peripheral blood.

CDR3 sequence: CASSFGLAGAQWYF. The CDR3 coding sequence is TGTGCCAGCAGCTTTGGTCTAGCGGGGGCTCAGTGGTACTTC. The chain recombines TRBV5-6 with TRBJ2-7; TRBD2 matches at 10 bases. J gave up 12 bases and V 2 bases, and 11 bases lay outside the gene matches. The CDR3 sequence is 14 residues long. Per the germline V gene, CDR1 is SGHDT and CDR2 is YYEEEE.